This TCR beta chain was captured by sequencing in a study of T cell changes during pregnancy in multiple sclerosis. Trimming cost V 2 bases and J 2 bases, with 3 bases left between them. From germline, CDR1 is SQVTM and CDR2 ANQGSEA. The CDR3 is 11 residues long. Only in-frame clones appear in the TCRdb table, and some are missing; sequencing was by immunoSEQ multiplex PCR. Among under 90,000 clones, over 85% were seen once, and the ten largest hold 3.7%. V usage is TRBV29-1 and J usage is TRBJ1-2, with D uncertain. The TCR was taken from a female donor in good health, enrolled as a control in a pregnancy study. Sequencing used peripheral blood, obtained after pregnancy. CDR3 sequence (DNA): TGCAGCGTTGAACAGAACTATGGCTACACCTTC. Its translation is CSVEQNYGYTF.